The present entry profiles one T cell receptor (beta chain) with its context. Its antigen is not known. This sample is drawn from a study of blood T cells in healthy people across ages. The CDR3 has 13 residues. V dropped 4 bases and J dropped 4 bases, with 10 bases sitting between them. Whole-study findings and limits: Older age went with lower TCR beta diversity per million T cells, in a roughly linear way. Researchers judged that diversity estimates from one million T cells fell short of true values.

Combining a sample-barcoded 5' primer with a J-beta primer mix, a second PCR ran for about 7 to 11 cycles. One entry per CDR3 protein, called by TCRdb with MiXCR from the 5' RACE reads. The data show approximately 820,000 distinct CDR3 sequences, around two fifths seen once. The chain recombines TRBV12-3 or TRBV12-4 with TRBJ1-1, with a possible D match to TRBD1 (5 bases). The TCR originated in a man in his fifties or sixties in good health. Sequencing was performed on blood. The CDR3 reads CASSSRGATEAFF. The CDR3 region has the DNA TGTGCCAGCAGTTCAAGGGGAGCCACTGAAGCTTTCTTT.